One sample yielded the 14 T cell receptor beta chains listed below, sequenced in a study of HIV-infected patients and healthy controls. cDNA was made from roughly 470 ng RNA using alpha and beta constant primers. Each of the alpha and beta chains got its own library through chain-specific third strand synthesis with indices. TCRdb used MiXCR to reprocess the 5' RACE reads, holding one entry per CDR3 protein. The data show just over 15,000 distinct CDR3 sequences, 7% seen once. All unsorted peripheral T cells were captured because whole blood was used without fractionation. Sequenced input: blood. The origin of the receptors is an adult in good health.

This clonotype appeared many times. J is TRBJ2-1 and V is TRBV5-5; 8 positions agree with TRBD1. The ends lost 0 bases at V and 8 bases at J; junction bases unmatched: 10. Germline V CDR1 and CDR2: SGHKS, YYEKEE (reference sequence). The CDR3 runs 16 residues. The CDR3, as DNA: TGTGCCAGCAGCTTGGAGCTTAGGACAGGGCTCGATGAGCAGTTCTTC. Amino acids: CASSLELRTGLDEQFF.

There are many counts of this clonotype. The V and J genes are TRBV5-1 and TRBJ2-7; TRBD2 aligns across 13 bases. From germline, CDR1 is SGHRS and CDR2 YFSETQ. CDR3 length: 14 residues. Trimming took 5 bases from V and 9 from J; bases not matched to a gene: 8. CDR3 amino acids: CASRAGTSGTGQYF. For the CDR3, the DNA is TGCGCCAGCAGGGCCGGGACTAGCGGGACTGGGCAGTACTTC.

This clonotype was seen many times. The chain combines TRBV18 with TRBJ2-7, with TRBD2 matching over 7 bases. The CDR3 contains 14 residues. CDR1 and CDR2 (germline): KGHSH, LQKENI. The V and J ends lost 7 bases and 5 bases, in that order; junction bases with no gene match: 11. CDR3 coding DNA: TGTGCCAGCTGCAGCGGGAACGTTCCAGACGAGCAGTACTTC. As protein: CASCSGNVPDEQYF.

This clonotype was counted many times. The chain has TRBV2 and TRBJ1-5; tentative D call: TRBD1 (6 bases). The CDR3 has 13 residues. Germline assignment: CDR1 SNHLY and CDR2 FYNNEI. The V end lost 4 bases, the J end lost 10 bases, and 14 bases lay between the germline ends. The CDR3 sequence: CASSGTQGHPQHF. As DNA, the CDR3 is TGTGCCAGCAGTGGGACACAGGGACATCCCCAGCATTTT.

This clonotype was observed many times. The chain employs TRBV6-4 and TRBJ2-3; D gene uncertain. Trimming removed 4 bases at V and 1 base at J, with 9 bases between. The germline gives CDR1 MRHNA, CDR2 SNTAGT. This CDR3 comprises 14 residues. CDR3 sequence (DNA): TGTGCCAGCAGTGCTGGGTGGGGCACAGATACGCAGTATTTT. Translating it yields CASSAGWGTDTQYF.

The table lists this clonotype with many counts. The V call is TRBV7-9, the J call TRBJ2-6; perhaps TRBD1 as D (6 bases). CDR3 length: 17 residues. V was clipped by 1 base and J by 1 base, with 11 bases between them. CDR1 SEHNR and CDR2 FQNEAQ come from the germline V gene (reference sequence). CDR3 DNA sequence: TGTGCCAGCAGCTTAGTGGGGGCCCAATCTGGGGCCAACGTCCTGACTTTC. It specifies CASSLVGAQSGANVLTF.

This clonotype was observed a few times. This chain's CDR3 is CATSDSRTVSYEQYF. CDR3 nucleotides: TGTGCCACCAGTGACTCCCGGACGGTCTCCTACGAGCAGTACTTC. The chain joins TRBV24-1 to TRBJ2-7; D is uncertain. With 4 bases removed from V and 0 bases from J, the gap between germline ends came to 12 bases. Germline lookup yields CDR1 KGHDR and CDR2 SFDVKD. The CDR3 has 15 amino acids.

By share, this clonotype ranks as medium-sized (0.01 to 0.1%). V and J are TRBV20-1 and TRBJ2-6; possibly TRBD2 for D (6 bases). This CDR3 is 17 amino acids long. CDR1 and CDR2 from the germline V gene are DFQATT and SNEGSKA (reference sequence). Between the trimmed V and J ends, which lost 3 bases and 0 bases, there was a span of 15 bases. CDR3 protein: CSASTGTSSSGANVLTF. Written as DNA, the CDR3 is TGCAGTGCTAGTACCGGGACTTCTAGCTCTGGGGCCAACGTCCTGACTTTC.

This clonotype was detected ten times or more. The chain couples TRBV15 to TRBJ2-5; D is perhaps TRBD1 or TRBD2 (5 bases each). In germline, CDR1 is LNHNV, CDR2 YYDKDF (reference sequence). The CDR3 covers 15 residues. Deletions cut 5 bases from V and 2 bases from J, with 15 bases between. Here the CDR3 DNA reads TGTGCCACCAGCGCCGACCGGGACCGTCAAGAGACCCAGTACTTC. Its translation is CATSADRDRQETQYF.

This clonotype was observed at least ten times. The chain couples TRBV12-3 or TRBV12-4 to TRBJ1-5; the D gene is possibly TRBD1 (5 bases). The germline V and J ends were trimmed by 0 bases and 6 bases, with 15 bases remaining between them. The length of the CDR3 is 16 residues. DNA for the CDR3: TGTGCCAGCAGTTTAGCGCTAGCGGGACCGGGTCAGCCCCAGCATTTT. Its protein product is CASSLALAGPGQPQHF.

This clonotype was picked up many times. The chain combines TRBV7-2 with TRBJ2-7, with D unresolved. The germline CDR1 and CDR2 sequences are SGHTA and FQGNSA. Trimming shortened V by 6 bases and J by 3 bases, and 15 bases separated the two germline ends. This CDR3 has 14 amino acids. CDR3 nucleotide sequence: TGTGCCAGCAGACGCGGCGGAGACCACTACGAGCAGTACTTC. Translating gives CASRRGGDHYEQYF.

This clonotype ranks as medium-sized (0.01 to 0.1%). V usage is TRBV9 and J usage is TRBJ2-3, with 8 bases lining up with TRBD2. The CDR3 consists of 17 residues. J gave up 0 bases and V 4 bases, and 10 bases lay outside the gene matches. Germline CDR1 SGDLS, CDR2 YYNGEE. CDR3 residues: CASSPSAGVTSTDTQYF. The CDR3 DNA sequence: TGTGCCAGCAGCCCCTCAGCGGGAGTTACTAGCACAGATACGCAGTATTTT.

This clonotype appeared a single time. The chain combines TRBV12-3 or TRBV12-4 with TRBJ2-4; D is possibly TRBD1 or TRBD2 (5 bases each). The CDR3 consists of 12 residues. CDR3 DNA sequence: TGTGCACCGGGGCTAGCCAAAAACATTCAGTACTTC. It encodes CAPGLAKNIQYF.

Sample share makes this clonotype medium-sized (0.01 to 0.1%). This rearrangement joins TRBV20-1 to TRBJ1-1, with 9 bases lining up with TRBD1. J lost 1 base, V lost 6 bases, and 3 bases had no gene match. The length of the CDR3 is 13 residues. CDR1 is DFQATT, CDR2 SNEGSKA, per germline (reference sequence). The CDR3 nucleotides are TGCAGTGCATCGGGACAGGGGAACACTGAAGCTTTCTTT. It codes for CSASGQGNTEAFF.